Only a few counts were recorded for the clone carrying this TCR beta chain. Its target is not known. Trimming took off 3 bases at V and 4 bases at J, with 12 bases between the two ends. CDR3 length: 14 amino acids. CDR1 is KGHSH, CDR2 LQKENI, per germline. This sample was included in a study of blood T cells in healthy people across ages. Overall study results and limits: As age increased, TCR beta diversity per million T cells fell in a roughly linear fashion.

For the second PCR, which ran for roughly 7 to 11 cycles, a sample-barcoded 5' primer and a J-beta primer mix were used. TCRdb ran MiXCR on the 5' RACE reads and lists one entry per CDR3 protein. This sample has over 1,300,000 distinct CDR3 sequences, with 55% to 75% found just once. This chain links TRBV18 with TRBJ2-5; D not certain. The source material was blood. The clonotype comes from a man between 18 and 35 years old in good health. This CDR3 reads CASSPLGDIETQYF. Here the CDR3 DNA reads TGTGCCAGCTCACCGCTAGGAGATATAGAGACCCAGTACTTC.